The present entry profiles one T cell receptor (beta chain) with its context. Germline V gene sequence: CDR1 SGHNT, CDR2 YYREEE (reference sequence). Losses at the gene ends were 4 bases for V and 5 bases for J; bases not matched to a gene: 11. The CDR3 sequence is 15 residues long. TCRdb's table, derived via immunoSEQ multiplex PCR, lists solely in-frame clones and lacks some. Of over 250,000 clones detected, 80% to 90% appear once; the ten largest clones hold more than 9.5%. The source of the sample is a study of blood T cell repertoires in COVID-19. Across the study: The samples span acute and convalescent COVID-19 from the United States, Italy and Spain.

The sequenced sample consisted of peripheral blood. The receptor comes from a woman between 65 and 79 years old with acute or convalescent COVID-19. This chain connects TRBV5-4 to TRBJ2-7; TRBD1 matches 8 bases. CDR3 amino acids: CASSHPGQAPDEQYF. CDR3 coding DNA: TGTGCCAGCAGCCATCCGGGACAGGCCCCTGACGAGCAGTACTTC. Full variable domain (remainder filled in from reference TRBV5-4 and TRBJ2-7): ETGVTQSPTHLIKTRGQQVTLRCSSQSGHNTVSWYQQALGQGPQFIFQYYREEENGRGNFPPRFSGLQFPNYSSELNVNALELDDSALYLCASSHPGQAPDEQYFGPGTRLTVT.